A selection of T cell receptor beta chains follows, all from one sample in a study of cytomegalovirus exposure and HLA in healthy donors. Profiled with immunoSEQ multiplex PCR; TCRdb holds only in-frame clones, not every one. The repertoire holds about 250,000 clones, with 85% to 90% as singletons. The sequencing sample was made of PBMCs. These receptors all stem from a young man in good health and CMV-seronegative. Both conserved end residues are part of each CDR3. Fields, in order: V gene, clone size, J gene, D gene, CDR3 protein, CDR3 DNA. D genes are given only for firm matches. Not every row has a clone size; where given, it reads once, few, many or a size class.

>TRBV7-3|NA|TRBJ2-1|NA
CASIWDLMEKQFF
TGTGCCAGCATTTGGGACTTGATGGAAAAGCAGTTCTTC
>TRBV6-5|NA|TRBJ2-7|NA
CASSYSRSSYEQYF
TGTGCCAGCAGTTACAGTCGTAGCTCCTACGAGCAGTACTTC
>TRBV9|NA|TRBJ2-3|NA
CASSVVPDTDTQYF
TGTGCCAGCAGCGTAGTCCCAGACACAGATACGCAGTATTTT
>TRBV9|NA|TRBJ1-3|NA
CASSVGAGYGNTIYF
TGTGCCAGCAGCGTAGGGGCAGGGTACGGAAACACCATATATTTT
>TRBV2|NA|TRBJ2-1|NA
CASSDWQGRANEQFF
TGTGCCAGCAGTGATTGGCAGGGTCGGGCGAATGAGCAGTTCTTC
>TRBV29-1|NA|TRBJ1-1|NA
CSVEGLIMNTEAFF
TGCAGCGTTGAAGGACTGATCATGAACACTGAAGCTTTCTTT
>TRBV10-3|NA|TRBJ2-7|NA
CAISKQGTGSYEQYF
TGTGCCATCAGTAAACAGGGTACAGGCTCCTACGAGCAGTACTTC
>TRBV28|NA|TRBJ2-3|NA
CASSLRGWGDTQYF
TGTGCCAGCAGCTTAAGGGGGTGGGGAGATACGCAGTATTTT
>TRBV5-4|NA|TRBJ2-1|NA
CASSFTAYNEQFF
TGTGCCAGCAGCTTTACGGCCTACAATGAGCAGTTCTTC
>TRBV5-6|once|TRBJ1-1|NA
CASSYLARVNTEAFF
TGTGCCAGCAGCTACTTGGCGAGGGTGAACACTGAAGCTTTCTTT
>TRBV9|NA|TRBJ2-1|NA
CASSARHDSSYNEQFF
TGTGCCAGCAGCGCGAGACACGACAGCTCCTACAATGAGCAGTTCTTC
>TRBV7-2|NA|TRBJ2-7|TRBD2
CASSLGGGSYEQYF
TGTGCCAGCAGCTTGGGAGGCGGGAGCTACGAGCAGTACTTC
>TRBV12-2|NA|TRBJ2-5|NA
CASRMTLGKETQYF
TGTGCAAGTCGCATGACATTGGGTAAAGAGACCCAGTACTTC
>TRBV2|few|TRBJ1-2|TRBD1
CASGQENYGYTF
TGTGCCAGCGGACAGGAGAACTATGGCTACACCTTC